This TCR beta chain was sequenced during a study of blood T cell repertoires in COVID-19. Study details: From the United States, Italy and Spain came samples of acute and convalescent COVID-19. T cells, B-cell-depleted T cells, or PBMCs supplied cDNA or gDNA.

How the authors handled the data: Counts of nucleated cells, estimated from reference gene primer amplification, were obtained. The method was immunoSEQ multiplex PCR; TCRdb's version includes in-frame clones alone and lacks a portion of them. V and J calls and clone size are as listed in that table; D and trimming were resolved from the DNA. This table has approximately 410,000 clones, 86% appearing once. CDR3 length: 12 residues. V shed 3 bases and J shed 6 bases, with 9 bases lying between them. CDR1 is SGDLS and CDR2 is YYNGEE in the germline V gene. This sequence joins TRBV9 and TRBJ1-1; D remains ambiguous. The source material was peripheral blood. This clonotype was sampled from a woman younger than 45 with active or convalescent COVID-19. CDR3 nucleotide sequence: TGTGCCAGCAGCGAACGGTCGGCTGAAGCTTTCTTT. Translation gives CASSERSAEAFF.